The 24 T cell receptor beta chains in this list originate from one sample, sequenced in a study of monozygotic twins with cystic fibrosis. The repertoire was sequenced with immunoSEQ multiplex PCR; TCRdb's copy has only in-frame clones and lacks some. The top ten hold roughly 0.3% of the sample, which has approximately 25,000 clones, 91% seen once. The sequenced sample was blood. The source is a girl between 2 and 10 years old with cystic fibrosis.

The rearrangement links TRBV6-5 to TRBJ1-2, with D perhaps TRBD1 (6 bases). The V gene lost 2 bases and the J gene lost 5 bases, with 9 bases spanning the gap. CDR1 and CDR2 (germline): MNHEY, SVGAGI. The CDR3 loop spans 13 amino acids. The CDR3 region is CASSYGQRYGYTF. The DNA for the CDR3 is TGTGCCAGCAGTTACGGACAGAGATATGGCTACACCTTC.

The count of this clone is one. The rearrangement uses TRBV2 and TRBJ1-1; D possibly corresponds to TRBD1 (6 bases). Trimming took off 10 bases at V and 4 bases at J, with 16 bases between the two ends. Germline V lookup: CDR1 SNHLY, CDR2 FYNNEI. The CDR3 is 13 amino acids. CDR3 residues: CAKVWGASTEAFF. CDR3 nucleotide sequence: TGTGCCAAAGTCTGGGGGGCGAGCACTGAAGCTTTCTTT.

The chain joins TRBV4-3 to TRBJ2-2; 15 bases agree with TRBD2. Germline lookup yields CDR1 LGHNA and CDR2 YSLEER. The CDR3 has 20 amino acids. V shed 0 bases, J shed 5 bases, and the junction held 10 bases outside the gene matches. The CDR3 coding sequence is TGCGCCAGCAGCCAAGAACCGGGGACTAGCGGGGGGCCGGGAACCGGGGAGCTGTTTTTT. Translated, it gives CASSQEPGTSGGPGTGELFF.

V gene TRBV29-1 combines with J gene TRBJ2-1; TRBD2 might be the D (6 bases). The V gene's germline CDR1 is SQVTM and CDR2 ANQGSEA. CDR3 size: 13 residues. The V end was cut by 7 bases, the J end by 9 bases, with 19 bases between. The CDR3 region is CSAPVVGGSEQFF. CDR3 nucleotides: TGCAGCGCTCCCGTCGTTGGGGGGAGTGAGCAGTTCTTC.

J is TRBJ2-3 and V is TRBV7-9; D is ambiguous. The CDR3 has 14 residues. Germline-derived CDR1 and CDR2 are SEHNR and FQNEAQ (reference sequence). Trimming took 6 bases from V and 0 from J, leaving 10 bases between them. CDR3 residues: CASRFPWSTDTQYF. The CDR3 DNA reads as TGTGCCAGCAGATTCCCATGGAGCACAGATACGCAGTATTTT.

V is TRBV15 and J is TRBJ1-5; D gene ambiguous. Between the trimmed V and J ends, which lost 1 base and 8 bases, there was a span of 18 bases. The CDR3 has 16 amino acids. Germline V gives CDR1 LNHNV, CDR2 YYDKDF (reference sequence). CDR3 nucleotide sequence: TGTGCCACCAGCAGAGGCAGCGGCGACGGGGAAGAGCCCCAGCATTTT. Translated: CATSRGSGDGEEPQHF.

The rearrangement links TRBV5-5 to TRBJ2-3; D is possibly TRBD1 or TRBD2 (5 bases each). Germline V gene data show CDR1 as SGHKS and CDR2 as YYEKEE (reference sequence). Trimming stripped 5 bases from V and 2 bases from J, with 15 bases between. CDR3 length: 15 amino acids. DNA of the CDR3: TGTGCCAGCAGTTTCAGAGGGGCCATCACAGATACGCAGTATTTT. The encoded protein is CASSFRGAITDTQYF.

The chain joins TRBV30 to TRBJ2-7; 7 bases are a match to TRBD2. CDR3 length: 14 amino acids. V was pared by 3 bases and J by 3 bases, with 8 bases of the junction left unmatched. Germline assignment: CDR1 GTSNPN and CDR2 SVGIG (reference sequence). The CDR3 sequence is CAWRGTIYSYEQYF. CDR3 in DNA: TGTGCCTGGAGGGGGACTATTTACAGCTACGAGCAGTACTTC.

The V call is TRBV6-6, the J call TRBJ2-2; TRBD1 or TRBD2 may be the D gene (5 bases each). Germline CDR1 MNHNY, CDR2 SVGAGI (reference sequence). The CDR3 covers 15 residues. V was cut by 5 bases and J by 4 bases, with 14 bases left in between. The CDR3 region is CASSTRGWPTGELFF. The CDR3 region has the DNA TGTGCCAGCAGTACTAGGGGTTGGCCCACCGGGGAGCTGTTTTTT.

This rearrangement joins TRBV18 to TRBJ1-3; D is unresolved. Germline-derived CDR1 and CDR2 are KGHSH and LQKENI. The CDR3 is made up of 17 amino acids. Trimming cost V 0 bases and J 4 bases, with 16 bases left between them. The CDR3 DNA follows: TGTGCCAGCTCACCACCCCCGGGCCTTGGGTCAGGAAACACCATATATTTT. Its protein is CASSPPPGLGSGNTIYF.

The chain is built from TRBV4-3 and TRBJ1-2; D remains unclear. The CDR3 runs to 15 residues. CDR1 and CDR2 (germline): LGHNA, YSLEER. V lost 1 base and J lost 4, with 13 bases in between. In nucleotides, the CDR3 is TGCGCCAGCAGCCAAGTTTGGGAGTCCCTCTATGGCTACACCTTC. It yields the protein CASSQVWESLYGYTF.

The V call is TRBV6-6, the J call TRBJ1-5; D ambiguous. The CDR3 sequence is 14 residues long. The ends were cut back, 2 bases at V and 2 bases at J, with 7 bases in the middle. CDR1 MNHNY and CDR2 SVGAGI come from the germline V gene (reference sequence). In DNA form, the CDR3 reads TGTGCCAGCAGTTACACGTCAGGCAATCAGCCCCAGCATTTT. It is translated as CASSYTSGNQPQHF.

The rearrangement joins TRBV6-5 to TRBJ2-7; 7 bases align to TRBD2. Trimming removed 3 bases from V and 0 bases from J; junction bases left unmatched: 8. In germline, CDR1 is MNHEY, CDR2 SVGAGI. The CDR3 has 16 residues. The CDR3, as DNA: TGTGCCAGCAGTTATAGATCTGGGACTAACTCCTACGAGCAGTACTTC. Its translation: CASSYRSGTNSYEQYF.

V usage is TRBV28 and J usage is TRBJ2-1, with 7 bases that match TRBD1. The CDR3 extends over 14 amino acids. The J segment lost 8 bases and the V segment lost 0 bases, leaving 4 bases of the junction unmatched. Germline CDR1 MDHEN, CDR2 SYDVKM. The CDR3 bases are TGTGCCAGCAGTTTATGGTTCCAGGGGGATGAGCAGTTCTTC. Translating gives CASSLWFQGDEQFF. Full variable domain (rest looked up from reference TRBV28 and TRBJ2-1): DVKVTQSSRYLVKRTGEKVFLECVQDMDHENMFWYRQDPGLGLRLIYFSYDVKMKEKGDIPEGYSVSREKKERFSLILESASTNQTSMYLCASSLWFQGDEQFFGPGTRLTVL.

The chain links TRBV9 to TRBJ2-5; TRBD1 aligns across 7 bases. The V gene's germline CDR1 is SGDLS and CDR2 YYNGEE. Losses at the gene ends were 0 bases for V and 5 bases for J; bases not matched to a gene: 10. The CDR3 sequence is 16 residues long. CDR3 DNA sequence: TGTGCCAGCAGCGTAGGGCAAGAGACAGGGTACGAGACCCAGTACTTC. Residues: CASSVGQETGYETQYF.

This chain joins TRBV5-1 and TRBJ1-2; D is undetermined. The CDR3 is 13 amino acids. With 0 bases removed from V and 3 bases from J, the gap between germline ends came to 6 bases. In germline, CDR1 is SGHRS, CDR2 YFSETQ. CDR3: CASSLGWDYGYTF. The CDR3 nucleotides are TGCGCCAGCAGCTTGGGTTGGGACTATGGCTACACCTTC.

J is TRBJ1-1 and V is TRBV4-3, with 7 positions matching TRBD1. The CDR3 extends over 16 amino acids. V lost 6 bases to trimming and J lost 0 bases; unmatched junction nucleotides: 10. Germline loops: CDR1 LGHNA, CDR2 YSLEER. The CDR3: CASRRMGRGMNTEAFF. CDR3 DNA: TGCGCCAGCAGAAGGATGGGCAGGGGGATGAACACTGAAGCTTTCTTT.

Here the CDR3 reads CASSLEVGWGYEQYF. The DNA of the CDR3 is TGTGCCAGCAGCTTAGAAGTAGGGTGGGGCTACGAGCAGTACTTC. The gene calls are TRBV7-2 and TRBJ2-7; unclear D gene. This CDR3 region has 15 residues. Trimming pared 1 base from V and 3 bases from J, leaving 13 bases between. Germline V gene lookup returns CDR1 SGHTA and CDR2 FQGNSA.

The chain links TRBV18 to TRBJ2-1, with D possibly TRBD2 on 6 matching bases. V was trimmed by 4 bases and J by 8 bases, leaving 12 bases between them. This CDR3 contains 13 residues. Germline assignment: CDR1 KGHSH and CDR2 LQKENI. Written as DNA, the CDR3 is TGTGCCAGCTCACAGGGACTTTGGGATGAGCAGTTCTTC. The encoded protein is CASSQGLWDEQFF.

This rearrangement joins TRBV2 to TRBJ2-2, with 9 positions matching TRBD1. The CDR3 is 15 amino acids. J gave up 6 bases and V 7 bases, and 9 bases lay outside the gene matches. From germline, CDR1 is SNHLY and CDR2 FYNNEI. The CDR3 DNA sequence: TGTGCCAGCACCCCGGGACAGGGAGTCCCCGGGGAGCTGTTTTTT. Its translation is CASTPGQGVPGELFF.

The rearrangement uses TRBV5-5 and TRBJ1-4, with D uncertain. Germline V gene sequence: CDR1 SGHKS, CDR2 YYEKEE (reference sequence). This CDR3 has 14 residues. V was clipped by 4 bases and J by 0 bases, with 7 bases between them. The CDR3 is CASSANPTNEKLFF. The CDR3 DNA reads as TGTGCCAGCAGCGCCAACCCAACTAATGAAAAACTGTTTTTT. The full variable domain, in which reference TRBV5-5 and TRBJ1-4 provide the parts outside the CDR3, is DAGVTQSPTHLIKTRGQQVTLRCSPISGHKSVSWYQQVLGQGPQFIFQYYEKEERGRGNFPDRFSARQFPNYSSELNVNALLLGDSALYLCASSANPTNEKLFFGSGTQLSVL.

This rearrangement joins TRBV27 to TRBJ1-5, with D uncertain. CDR1 MNHEY and CDR2 SMNVEV come from the germline V gene (reference sequence). Trimming removed 3 bases from V and 2 bases from J, with 5 bases in between. The CDR3 length is 13 residues. This CDR3 reads CASSLSGNQPQHF. In DNA form, the CDR3 reads TGTGCCAGCAGTTTGTCAGGCAATCAGCCCCAGCATTTT.

V gene TRBV2 combines with J gene TRBJ1-2; D not certain. Trimming left V 9 bases short and J 5 bases short, with 13 bases between. This CDR3 spans 12 amino acids. Germline V gene lookup returns CDR1 SNHLY and CDR2 FYNNEI. The CDR3 DNA sequence: TGTGCCAGTCAACAGCAAACGTATGGCTACACCTTC. Encoded protein: CASQQQTYGYTF.

The chain couples TRBV5-6 to TRBJ1-2, with D possibly being TRBD1 (5 bases). Germline CDR1 reads SGHDT; CDR2 reads YYEEEE. The V gene lost 4 bases and the J gene lost 3 bases, with 10 bases spanning the gap. CDR3 length: 13 residues. The CDR3 sequence: CASSPGQDYGYTF. The CDR3, as DNA: TGTGCCAGCAGCCCGGGGCAGGACTATGGCTACACCTTC.